This T cell receptor (beta chain) is drawn from a study of T-cell memory formation after mild COVID-19. This CDR3 comprises 19 residues. The germline V gene encodes CDR1 SGHAT and CDR2 FQNNGV. The ends lost 5 bases at V and 4 bases at J; junction bases unmatched: 13. Study-wide results and limits: CD4+ bias marked clones expanding day 15 to 37, unlike balanced contracting clones. Day 37-peaking second-wave clones had unconfirmed SARS-CoV-2 specificity. Most CD4+ clones that shrank were in CM and EM, while CD8+ ones turned up in EMRA.

TCRdb ran MiXCR on the 5' RACE reads and lists one entry per CDR3 protein. This table holds some 200,000 distinct CDR3 sequences, around 21% found once. Comments on this clonotype: Its antigen is undetermined.

This TCR derives from an adult woman who had mild COVID-19 (a few samples of this study predate the infection). Cell type and time point are not known. The sequenced sample was PBMCs or a T cell subset sorted from them (not recorded which). The chain joins TRBV11-2 to TRBJ2-6, with 11 bases that match TRBD2. This CDR3 reads CASSTGGVAGGPGANVLTF. The CDR3 DNA follows: TGTGCCAGCAGCACAGGTGGTGTAGCGGGAGGGCCAGGGGCCAACGTCCTGACTTTC.